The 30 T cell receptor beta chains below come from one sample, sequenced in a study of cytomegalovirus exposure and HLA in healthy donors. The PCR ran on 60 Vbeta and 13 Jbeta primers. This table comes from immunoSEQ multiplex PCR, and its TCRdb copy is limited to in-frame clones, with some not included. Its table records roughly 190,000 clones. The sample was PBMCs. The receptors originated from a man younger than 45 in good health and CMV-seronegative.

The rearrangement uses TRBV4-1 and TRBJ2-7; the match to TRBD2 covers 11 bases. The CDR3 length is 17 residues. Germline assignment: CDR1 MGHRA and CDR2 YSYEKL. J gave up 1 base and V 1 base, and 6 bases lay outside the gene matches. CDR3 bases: TGCGCCAGCAGCCAAGGTCTCCTAGCGGGGGGATCCTACGAGCAGTACTTC. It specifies CASSQGLLAGGSYEQYF.

The CDR3 DNA reads TGTGCCTGGAGCGCCGGGACAAGGCGAAATTCACCCCTCCACTTT. This gives the protein CAWSAGTRRNSPLHF. V and J are TRBV30 and TRBJ1-6, with D tentatively TRBD1 (6 bases). There are 15 residues in the CDR3. Per the germline V gene, CDR1 is GTSNPN and CDR2 is SVGIG (reference sequence). V was cut by 3 bases and J by 7 bases, with 16 bases left in between.

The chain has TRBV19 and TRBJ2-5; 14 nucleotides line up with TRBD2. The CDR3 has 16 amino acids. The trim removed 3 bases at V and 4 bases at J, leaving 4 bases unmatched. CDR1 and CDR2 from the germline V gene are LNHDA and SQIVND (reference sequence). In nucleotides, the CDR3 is TGTGCCAGTAGTATTATGGGGACTAGCGGGGGAGAGACCCAGTACTTC. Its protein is CASSIMGTSGGETQYF. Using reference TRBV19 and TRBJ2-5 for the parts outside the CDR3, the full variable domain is DGGITQSPKYLFRKEGQNVTLSCEQNLNHDAMYWYRQDPGQGLRLIYYSQIVNDFQKGDIAEGYSVSREKKESFPLTVTSAQKNPTAFYLCASSIMGTSGGETQYFGPGTRLLVL.

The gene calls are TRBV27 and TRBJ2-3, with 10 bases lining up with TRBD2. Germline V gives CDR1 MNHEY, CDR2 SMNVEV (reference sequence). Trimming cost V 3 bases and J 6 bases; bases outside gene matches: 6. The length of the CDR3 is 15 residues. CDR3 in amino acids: CASSFQREGRDTQYF. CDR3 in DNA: TGTGCCAGCAGTTTCCAGCGGGAGGGCCGGGATACGCAGTATTTT.

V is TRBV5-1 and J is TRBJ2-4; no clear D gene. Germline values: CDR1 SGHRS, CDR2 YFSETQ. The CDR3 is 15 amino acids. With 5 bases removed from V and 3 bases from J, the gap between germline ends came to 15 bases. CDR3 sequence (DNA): TGCGCCAGCAGTCCATCTACTATACGCAAAAACATTCAGTACTTC. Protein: CASSPSTIRKNIQYF.

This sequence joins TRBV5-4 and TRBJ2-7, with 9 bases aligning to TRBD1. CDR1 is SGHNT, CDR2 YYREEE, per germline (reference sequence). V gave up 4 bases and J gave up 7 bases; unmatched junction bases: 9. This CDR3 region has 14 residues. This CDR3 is CASSPWDRVSEQYF. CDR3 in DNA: TGTGCCAGCAGCCCTTGGGACAGGGTTTCGGAGCAGTACTTC.

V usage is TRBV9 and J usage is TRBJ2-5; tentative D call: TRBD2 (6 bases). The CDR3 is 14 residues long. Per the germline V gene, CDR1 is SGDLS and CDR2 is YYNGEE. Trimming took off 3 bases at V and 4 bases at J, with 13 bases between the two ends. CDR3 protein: CASSGGTEGETQYF. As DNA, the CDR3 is TGTGCCAGCAGCGGGGGGACTGAAGGAGAGACCCAGTACTTC.

CDR3 DNA sequence: TGTGCCAGCAGCTTCATGGCTAGCGGGAGTAATAACGAGCAGTACTTC. This codes for CASSFMASGSNNEQYF. V and J are TRBV7-9 and TRBJ2-7, with 10 bases identical to TRBD2. CDR3 length: 16 amino acids. The junction had 10 bases not matched to a gene; V was cut back by 3 bases and J by 5 bases. In germline, CDR1 is SEHNR, CDR2 FQNEAQ (reference sequence).

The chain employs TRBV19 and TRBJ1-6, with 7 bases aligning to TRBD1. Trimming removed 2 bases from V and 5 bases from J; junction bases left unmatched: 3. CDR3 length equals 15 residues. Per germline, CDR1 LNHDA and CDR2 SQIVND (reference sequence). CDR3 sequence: CASSILGQNNSPLHF. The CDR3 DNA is TGTGCCAGTAGTATACTGGGACAGAATAATTCACCCCTCCACTTT. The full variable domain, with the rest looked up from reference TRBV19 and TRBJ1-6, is DGGITQSPKYLFRKEGQNVTLSCEQNLNHDAMYWYRQDPGQGLRLIYYSQIVNDFQKGDIAEGYSVSREKKESFPLTVTSAQKNPTAFYLCASSILGQNNSPLHFGNGTRLTVT.

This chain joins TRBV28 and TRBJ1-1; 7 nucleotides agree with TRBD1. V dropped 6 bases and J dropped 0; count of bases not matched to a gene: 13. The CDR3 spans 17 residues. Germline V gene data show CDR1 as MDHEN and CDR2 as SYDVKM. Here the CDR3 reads CASSPGTVSTLNTEAFF. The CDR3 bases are TGTGCCAGCAGCCCAGGGACAGTTTCTACCCTGAACACTGAAGCTTTCTTT. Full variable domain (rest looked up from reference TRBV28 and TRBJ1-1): DVKVTQSSRYLVKRTGEKVFLECVQDMDHENMFWYRQDPGLGLRLIYFSYDVKMKEKGDIPEGYSVSREKKERFSLILESASTNQTSMYLCASSPGTVSTLNTEAFFGQGTRLTVV.

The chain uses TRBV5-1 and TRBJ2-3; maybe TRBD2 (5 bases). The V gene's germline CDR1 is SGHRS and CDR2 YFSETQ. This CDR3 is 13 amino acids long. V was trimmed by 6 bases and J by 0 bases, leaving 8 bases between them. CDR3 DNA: TGCGCCAGCAAATGGGAGAGCACAGATACGCAGTATTTT. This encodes CASKWESTDTQYF.

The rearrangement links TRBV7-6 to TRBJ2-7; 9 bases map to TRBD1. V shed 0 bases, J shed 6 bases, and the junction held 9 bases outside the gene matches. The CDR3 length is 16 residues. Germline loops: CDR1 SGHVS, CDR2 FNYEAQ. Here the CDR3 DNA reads TGTGCCAGCAGCTTAGCGCTTGGACAGGGGCCCTCCGAGCAGTACTTC. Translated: CASSLALGQGPSEQYF.

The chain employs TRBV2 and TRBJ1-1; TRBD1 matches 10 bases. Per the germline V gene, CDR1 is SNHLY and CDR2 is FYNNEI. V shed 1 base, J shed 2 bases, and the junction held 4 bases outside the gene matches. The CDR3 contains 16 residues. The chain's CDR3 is CASSEGQGAFNTEAFF. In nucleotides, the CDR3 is TGTGCCAGCAGTGAAGGACAGGGGGCTTTTAACACTGAAGCTTTCTTT.

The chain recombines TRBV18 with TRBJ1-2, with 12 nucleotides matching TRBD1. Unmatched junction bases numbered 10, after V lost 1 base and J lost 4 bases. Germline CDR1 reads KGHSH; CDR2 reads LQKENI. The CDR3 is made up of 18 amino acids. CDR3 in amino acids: CASSPQAGQGAIVYGYTF. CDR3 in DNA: TGTGCCAGCTCACCACAAGCGGGACAGGGGGCTATAGTCTATGGCTACACCTTC.

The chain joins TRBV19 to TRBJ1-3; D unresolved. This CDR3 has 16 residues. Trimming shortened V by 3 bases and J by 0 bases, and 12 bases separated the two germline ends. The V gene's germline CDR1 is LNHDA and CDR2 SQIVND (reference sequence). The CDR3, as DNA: TGTGCCAGTAGTATGGTTAGAGGAGGCTCTGGAAACACCATATATTTT. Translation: CASSMVRGGSGNTIYF.

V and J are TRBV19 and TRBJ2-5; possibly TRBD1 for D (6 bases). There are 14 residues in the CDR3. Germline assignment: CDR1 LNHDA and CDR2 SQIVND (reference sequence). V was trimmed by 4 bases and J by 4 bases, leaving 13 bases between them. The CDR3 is CASSSRGAGETQYF. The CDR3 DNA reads TGTGCCAGTAGTAGCAGGGGTGCGGGAGAGACCCAGTACTTC.

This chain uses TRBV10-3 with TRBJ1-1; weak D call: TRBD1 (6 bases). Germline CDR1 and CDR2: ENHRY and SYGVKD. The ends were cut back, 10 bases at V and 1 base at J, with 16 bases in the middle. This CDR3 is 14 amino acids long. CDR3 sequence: CASTTTGENTEAFF. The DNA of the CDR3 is TGTGCCAGTACGACGACAGGAGAGAACACTGAAGCTTTCTTT.

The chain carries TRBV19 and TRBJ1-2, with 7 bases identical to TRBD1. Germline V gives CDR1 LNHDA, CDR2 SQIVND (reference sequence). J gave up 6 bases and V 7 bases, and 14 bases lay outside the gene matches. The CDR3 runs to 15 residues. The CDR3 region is CASNPTTGIIDGYTF. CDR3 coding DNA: TGTGCCAGTAATCCCACGACAGGGATAATCGATGGCTACACCTTC.

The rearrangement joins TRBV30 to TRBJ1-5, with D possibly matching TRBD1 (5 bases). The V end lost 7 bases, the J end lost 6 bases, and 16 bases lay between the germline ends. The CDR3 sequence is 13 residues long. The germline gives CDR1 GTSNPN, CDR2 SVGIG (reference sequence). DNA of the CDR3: TGTGCCTCCGAAGGGGCGCGCGGTCAGCCCCAGCATTTT. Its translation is CASEGARGQPQHF.

CDR3 bases: TGTGCCAGCAGCTTAGACCCCCCTTTATTAAAGGGGGGGACTAGGCAGAGCACAGATACGCAGTATTTT. Amino acids: CASSLDPPLLKGGTRQSTDTQYF. This chain joins TRBV13 and TRBJ2-3, with TRBD2 identical over 8 bases. The CDR3 spans 23 residues. V lost 1 base, J lost 0 bases, and 24 bases stayed unmatched. Germline V gene data show CDR1 as PRHDT and CDR2 as FYEKMQ (reference sequence).

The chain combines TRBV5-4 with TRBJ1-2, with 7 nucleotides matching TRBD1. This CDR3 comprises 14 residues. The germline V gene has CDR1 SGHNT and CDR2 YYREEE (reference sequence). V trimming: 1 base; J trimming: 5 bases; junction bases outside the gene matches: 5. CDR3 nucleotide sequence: TGTGCCAGCAGCTTGAGGGGACAGAGTTATGGCTACACCTTC. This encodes CASSLRGQSYGYTF.

The CDR3 DNA is TGTGCCAGTAGTATAGTGTCCGGGGGGCCCGGGGAGCTGTTTTTT. Protein product: CASSIVSGGPGELFF. The chain combines TRBV19 with TRBJ2-2; weak D call: TRBD2 (7 bases). The CDR3 extends over 15 amino acids. The germline V gene encodes CDR1 LNHDA and CDR2 SQIVND (reference sequence). The V end lost 1 base, the J end lost 6 bases, and 12 bases lay between the germline ends.

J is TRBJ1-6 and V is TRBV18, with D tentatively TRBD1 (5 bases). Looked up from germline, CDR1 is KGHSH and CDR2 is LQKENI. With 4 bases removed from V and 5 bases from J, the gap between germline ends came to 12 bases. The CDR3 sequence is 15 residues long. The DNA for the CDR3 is TGTGCCAGCTCACAGGGGTCCGGCAATAATTCACCCCTCCACTTT. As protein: CASSQGSGNNSPLHF.

CDR3 region: CASSPGTGNSPLHF. CDR3 coding DNA: TGTGCCAGCAGCCCCGGGACAGGAAATTCACCCCTCCACTTT. This rearrangement joins TRBV5-6 to TRBJ1-6; 8 nucleotides agree with TRBD1. Germline assignment: CDR1 SGHDT and CDR2 YYEEEE. V lost 4 bases, J lost 7 bases, and 4 bases stayed unmatched. CDR3 length: 14 residues.

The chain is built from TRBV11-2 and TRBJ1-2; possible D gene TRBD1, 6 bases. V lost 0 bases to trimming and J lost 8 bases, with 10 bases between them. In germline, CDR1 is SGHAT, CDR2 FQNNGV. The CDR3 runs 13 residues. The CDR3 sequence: CASSLERGIGYTF. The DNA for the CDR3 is TGTGCCAGCAGCTTAGAAAGGGGGATAGGCTACACCTTC.

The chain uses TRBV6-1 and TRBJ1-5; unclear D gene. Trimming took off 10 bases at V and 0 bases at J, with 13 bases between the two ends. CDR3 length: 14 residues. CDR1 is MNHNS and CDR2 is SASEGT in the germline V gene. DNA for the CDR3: TGTGCCACCTACCTGGGCTATAGCAATCAGCCCCAGCATTTT. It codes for CATYLGYSNQPQHF.

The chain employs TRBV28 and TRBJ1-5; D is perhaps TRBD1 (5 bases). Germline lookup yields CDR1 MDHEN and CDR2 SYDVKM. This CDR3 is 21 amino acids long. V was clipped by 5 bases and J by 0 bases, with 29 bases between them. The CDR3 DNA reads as TGTGCCAGCAGTGACCCTGCGTGGGGGGACCCTCCAAGTTTTAGCAATCAGCCCCAGCATTTT. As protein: CASSDPAWGDPPSFSNQPQHF. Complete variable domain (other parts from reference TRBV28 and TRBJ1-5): DVKVTQSSRYLVKRTGEKVFLECVQDMDHENMFWYRQDPGLGLRLIYFSYDVKMKEKGDIPEGYSVSREKKERFSLILESASTNQTSMYLCASSDPAWGDPPSFSNQPQHFGDGTRLSIL.

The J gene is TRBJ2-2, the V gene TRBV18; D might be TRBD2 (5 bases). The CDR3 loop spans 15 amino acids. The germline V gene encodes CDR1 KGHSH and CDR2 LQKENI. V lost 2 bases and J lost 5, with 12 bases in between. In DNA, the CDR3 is TGTGCCAGCTCACCATCGGGGATCGCAACCGGGGAGCTGTTTTTT. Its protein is CASSPSGIATGELFF.

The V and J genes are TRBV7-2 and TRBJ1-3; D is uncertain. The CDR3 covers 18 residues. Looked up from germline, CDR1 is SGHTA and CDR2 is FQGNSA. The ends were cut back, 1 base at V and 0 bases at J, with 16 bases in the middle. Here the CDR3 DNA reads TGTGCCAGCAGCTTAGTAGGACTTACGGGGAGCTCTGGAAACACCATATATTTT. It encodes CASSLVGLTGSSGNTIYF.

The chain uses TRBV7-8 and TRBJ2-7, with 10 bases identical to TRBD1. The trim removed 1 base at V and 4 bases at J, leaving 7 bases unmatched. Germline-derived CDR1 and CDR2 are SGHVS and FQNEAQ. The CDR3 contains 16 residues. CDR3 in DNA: TGTGCCAGCAGCTTAGACACGGGACAGGGGTGGTACGAGCAGTACTTC. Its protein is CASSLDTGQGWYEQYF.